A single sample is the source of the 20 T cell receptor beta chains below, sequenced in a study of T cell responses to AZD1222 COVID-19 vaccine. Produced via immunoSEQ multiplex PCR; TCRdb's table is partial and in-frame only. This table has roughly 180,000 clones, about 89% appearing once. The sequences come from peripheral blood, collected 28 days after the second AZD1222 dose. These receptors came from an adult who received the AZD1222 COVID-19 vaccine.

V is TRBV7-9 and J is TRBJ1-1; D remains unclear. The length of the CDR3 is 11 residues. Germline V lookup: CDR1 SEHNR, CDR2 FQNEAQ (reference sequence). The V end lost 5 bases, the J end lost 8 bases, and 9 bases lay between the germline ends. In nucleotides, the CDR3 is TGTGCCAGCAGCCCTCGCCGGGAAGCTTTCTTT. Its translation: CASSPRREAFF.

The V gene is TRBV6-5, the J gene TRBJ1-6; 7 nucleotides agree with TRBD1. The CDR3 has 14 residues. V shed 5 bases, J shed 6 bases, and the junction held 4 bases outside the gene matches. Germline V gene sequence: CDR1 MNHEY, CDR2 SVGAGI. In nucleotides, the CDR3 is TGTGCCAGCAGTCGTTACAGGGGTAATTCACCCCTCCACTTT. Translating gives CASSRYRGNSPLHF.

The chain carries TRBV12-5 and TRBJ1-4, with TRBD1 as a possible D gene (5 bases). The germline V gene encodes CDR1 LGHNT and CDR2 FRNRAP. The V gene lost 4 bases and the J gene lost 13 bases, with 16 bases spanning the gap. The CDR3 has 13 residues. The CDR3 sequence: CASGSQGGQRLFF. The CDR3, as DNA: TGTGCTAGTGGTTCCCAGGGTGGGCAGAGACTGTTTTTT.

This sequence joins TRBV2 and TRBJ2-1; TRBD2 matches at 13 bases. The CDR3 length is 15 residues. Germline V lookup: CDR1 SNHLY, CDR2 FYNNEI. V was clipped by 4 bases and J by 7 bases; unmatched bases: 4. Here the CDR3 DNA reads TGTGCCAGCAGTGGGACTAGCGGGAGTTTAAATGAGCAGTTCTTC. This encodes CASSGTSGSLNEQFF.

The V call is TRBV19, the J call TRBJ2-3, with a tentative D call TRBD2 (6 bases). Trimming cost V 3 bases and J 0 bases, with 13 bases left between them. This CDR3 comprises 16 residues. Germline CDR1 LNHDA, CDR2 SQIVND (reference sequence). As DNA, the CDR3 is TGTGCCAGTAGTATCGGGGGTAAATCTAGCACAGATACGCAGTATTTT. Translating gives CASSIGGKSSTDTQYF.

The gene calls are TRBV28 and TRBJ2-1; D not certain. From germline, CDR1 is MDHEN and CDR2 SYDVKM. This CDR3 is 15 amino acids long. Trimming removed 10 bases from V and 0 bases from J, with 16 bases in between. As DNA, the CDR3 is TGTGCCACCCTAGTCCCCAGCAGCTCCTACAATGAGCAGTTCTTC. Protein: CATLVPSSSYNEQFF.

CDR3 sequence reads: CASSLRGADYGYTF. CDR3 nucleotides: TGTGCCAGCAGCTTACGAGGGGCGGACTATGGCTACACCTTC. The chain carries TRBV7-9 and TRBJ1-2, with a possible D match to TRBD1 (5 bases). This CDR3 contains 14 residues. V lost 2 bases and J lost 3, with 10 bases in between. Germline CDR1 reads SEHNR; CDR2 reads FQNEAQ (reference sequence).

V gene TRBV5-1 combines with J gene TRBJ2-1, with TRBD2 matching over 7 bases. With 7 bases clipped from V and 8 bases from J, the junction kept 9 bases outside the gene matches. The CDR3 is 13 amino acids. The germline gives CDR1 SGHRS, CDR2 YFSETQ. The CDR3 is CASPRELQDEQFF. In nucleotides, the CDR3 is TGCGCCAGCCCGCGGGAGCTCCAGGATGAGCAGTTCTTC. Filled out from reference TRBV5-1 and TRBJ2-1, the complete variable domain reads KAGVTQTPRYLIKTRGQQVTLSCSPISGHRSVSWYQQTPGQGLQFLFEYFSETQRNKGNFPGRFSGRQFSNSRSEMNVSTLELGDSALYLCASPRELQDEQFFGPGTRLTVL.

The rearrangement links TRBV29-1 to TRBJ2-7, with D possibly matching TRBD2 (6 bases). Germline values: CDR1 SQVTM, CDR2 ANQGSEA. V lost 4 bases, J lost 2 bases, and 12 bases lay in between. The CDR3 sequence is 13 residues long. The CDR3 DNA reads as TGCAGCGTTGTGTCTAGCGTCACCTACGAGCAGTACTTC. Encoded protein: CSVVSSVTYEQYF.

This chain uses TRBV5-1 with TRBJ2-5; 10 bases line up with TRBD2. In germline, CDR1 is SGHRS, CDR2 YFSETQ. There are 14 residues in the CDR3. V shed 5 bases, J shed 4 bases, and the junction held 5 bases outside the gene matches. The CDR3 coding sequence is TGCGCCAGCAGTCCGCTAGCGGGAGTAGAGACCCAGTACTTC. This encodes CASSPLAGVETQYF.

The rearrangement uses TRBV5-4 and TRBJ2-7; TRBD1 is a possible D gene (6 bases). This CDR3 comprises 13 residues. Between the trimmed V and J ends, which lost 3 bases and 6 bases, there was a span of 13 bases. Germline V lookup: CDR1 SGHNT, CDR2 YYREEE (reference sequence). The CDR3 DNA reads as TGTGCCAGCAGCTCACAGGGCTCTGGCGAGCAGTACTTC. It yields the protein CASSSQGSGEQYF.

As for this clone: Other DNA sequences of this sample code for an identical CDR3. This rearrangement joins TRBV5-1 to TRBJ1-5, with unresolved D. The V end lost 0 bases, the J end lost 1 base, and 2 bases lay between the germline ends. The length of the CDR3 is 13 residues. Germline CDR1 is SGHRS and CDR2 is YFSETQ. The CDR3 coding sequence is TGCGCCAGCAGCTTGGACAGCAATCAGCCCCAGCATTTT. This sequence encodes CASSLDSNQPQHF.

The chain is built from TRBV19 and TRBJ1-2; D unresolved. V was clipped by 0 bases and J by 1 base, with 9 bases between them. This CDR3 has 15 residues. The V gene's germline CDR1 is LNHDA and CDR2 SQIVND (reference sequence). CDR3 residues: CASSIESGFNYGYTF. In DNA form, the CDR3 reads TGTGCCAGTAGTATAGAGTCGGGGTTTAACTATGGCTACACCTTC.

This chain links TRBV9 with TRBJ1-3; D is uncertain. The V end was cut by 0 bases, the J end by 0 bases, with 10 bases between. The germline V gene encodes CDR1 SGDLS and CDR2 YYNGEE. This CDR3 contains 16 residues. CDR3 amino acids: CASSVGLVYSGNTIYF. CDR3 DNA: TGTGCCAGCAGCGTAGGCCTGGTCTACTCTGGAAACACCATATATTTT.

The chain carries TRBV5-1 and TRBJ2-7; 9 nucleotides line up with TRBD1. The CDR3 length is 18 residues. V trimming: 0 bases; J trimming: 6 bases; junction bases outside the gene matches: 16. Germline CDR1 and CDR2: SGHRS and YFSETQ. The CDR3 region is CASSLVSGPGQGVGEQYF. CDR3 nucleotide sequence: TGCGCCAGCAGCTTGGTTAGCGGACCGGGACAGGGTGTGGGCGAGCAGTACTTC. The whole variable domain, remainder taken from reference TRBV5-1 and TRBJ2-7, is KAGVTQTPRYLIKTRGQQVTLSCSPISGHRSVSWYQQTPGQGLQFLFEYFSETQRNKGNFPGRFSGRQFSNSRSEMNVSTLELGDSALYLCASSLVSGPGQGVGEQYFGPGTRLTVT.

This chain uses TRBV6-5 with TRBJ1-2; D is possibly TRBD1 (5 bases). Trimming shortened V by 5 bases and J by 0 bases, and 13 bases separated the two germline ends. The CDR3 runs 15 residues. The germline gives CDR1 MNHEY, CDR2 SVGAGI. CDR3 residues: CASSRDSPSNYGYTF. In nucleotides, the CDR3 is TGTGCCAGCAGTCGAGACAGCCCTTCTAACTATGGCTACACCTTC.

The rearrangement uses TRBV9 and TRBJ1-5, with D maybe TRBD1 (5 bases). This CDR3 has 14 amino acids. CDR1 SGDLS and CDR2 YYNGEE come from the germline V gene. V lost 4 bases to trimming and J lost 4 bases, with 12 bases between them. The CDR3 here is CASSPIGANQPQHF. The CDR3 DNA reads as TGTGCCAGCAGCCCCATAGGGGCTAATCAGCCCCAGCATTTT.

CDR3: CASSLTVNTEAFF. In nucleotides, the CDR3 is TGTGCCAGCAGCTTGACAGTGAACACTGAAGCTTTCTTT. V is TRBV7-9 and J is TRBJ1-1, with D perhaps TRBD1 (5 bases). Trimming shortened V by 3 bases and J by 0 bases, and 5 bases separated the two germline ends. Per germline, CDR1 SEHNR and CDR2 FQNEAQ (reference sequence). This CDR3 has 13 residues.

The chain carries TRBV28 and TRBJ1-2, with D uncertain. The CDR3 runs 13 residues. From germline, CDR1 is MDHEN and CDR2 SYDVKM. Deletions cut 6 bases from V and 6 bases from J, with 14 bases between. CDR3 sequence reads: CASSLAVGNGYTF. DNA for the CDR3: TGTGCCAGCAGCTTAGCGGTAGGGAATGGCTACACCTTC.

The chain joins TRBV27 to TRBJ2-3; D is ambiguous. Germline assignment: CDR1 MNHEY and CDR2 SMNVEV (reference sequence). V was trimmed by 3 bases and J by 5 bases, leaving 9 bases between them. The CDR3 has 13 amino acids. CDR3 sequence: CASSFSPVDTQYF. As DNA, the CDR3 is TGTGCCAGCAGTTTCTCCCCGGTAGATACGCAGTATTTT.